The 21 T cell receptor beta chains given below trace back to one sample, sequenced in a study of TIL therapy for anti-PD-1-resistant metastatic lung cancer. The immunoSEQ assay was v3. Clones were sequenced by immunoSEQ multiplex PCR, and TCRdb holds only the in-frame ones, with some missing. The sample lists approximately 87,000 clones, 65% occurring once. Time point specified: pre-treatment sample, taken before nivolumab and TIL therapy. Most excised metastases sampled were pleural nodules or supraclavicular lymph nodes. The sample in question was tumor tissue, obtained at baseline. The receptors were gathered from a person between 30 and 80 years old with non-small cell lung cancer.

Here the CDR3 reads CASSQAPPSVSSTDTQYF. In DNA, the CDR3 is TGTGCCAGCAGCCAAGCGCCTCCTAGCGTCTCCAGCACAGATACGCAGTATTTT. The J gene is TRBJ2-3, the V gene TRBV4-2, with D possibly matching TRBD2 (6 bases). Per germline, CDR1 LGHNA and CDR2 YNFKEQ. Trimming cost V 1 base and J 0 bases, with 17 bases left between them. The CDR3 loop spans 18 amino acids.

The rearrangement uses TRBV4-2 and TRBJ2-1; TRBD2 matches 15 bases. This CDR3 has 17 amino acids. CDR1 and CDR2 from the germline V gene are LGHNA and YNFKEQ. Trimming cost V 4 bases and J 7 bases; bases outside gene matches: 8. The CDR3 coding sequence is TGTGCCAGCAGCCTTCCGGGACTAGCGGGAGGAGGGAATGAGCAGTTCTTC. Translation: CASSLPGLAGGGNEQFF.

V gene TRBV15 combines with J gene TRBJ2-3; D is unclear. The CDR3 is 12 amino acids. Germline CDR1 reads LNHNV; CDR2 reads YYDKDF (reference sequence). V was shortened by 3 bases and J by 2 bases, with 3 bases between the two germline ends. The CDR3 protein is CATSRYTDTQYF. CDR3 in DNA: TGTGCCACCAGCAGGTACACAGATACGCAGTATTTT.

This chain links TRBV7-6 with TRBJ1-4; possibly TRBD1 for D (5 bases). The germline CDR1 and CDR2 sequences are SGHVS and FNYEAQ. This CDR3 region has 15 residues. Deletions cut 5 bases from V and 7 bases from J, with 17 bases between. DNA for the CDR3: TGTGCCAGCAGCCCCCGGGGCCTTAGGGGTGAAAAACTGTTTTTT. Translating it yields CASSPRGLRGEKLFF.

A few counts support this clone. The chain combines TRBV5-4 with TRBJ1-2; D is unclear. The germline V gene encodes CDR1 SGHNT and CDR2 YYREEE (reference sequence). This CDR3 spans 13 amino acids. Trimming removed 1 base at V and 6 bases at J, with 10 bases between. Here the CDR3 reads CASSLFRGNGYTF. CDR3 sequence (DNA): TGTGCCAGCAGCTTGTTCCGTGGGAATGGCTACACCTTC.

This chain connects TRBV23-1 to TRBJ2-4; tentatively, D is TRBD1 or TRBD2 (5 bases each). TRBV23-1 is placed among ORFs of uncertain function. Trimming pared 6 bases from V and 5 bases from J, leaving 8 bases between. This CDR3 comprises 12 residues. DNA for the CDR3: TGCGCCAGCAGCGGGGCCGAAAACATTCAGTACTTC. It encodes CASSGAENIQYF.

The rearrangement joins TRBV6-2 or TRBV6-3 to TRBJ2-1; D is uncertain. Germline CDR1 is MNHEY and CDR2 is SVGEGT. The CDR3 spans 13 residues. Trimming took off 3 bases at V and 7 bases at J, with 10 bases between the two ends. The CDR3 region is CASSYQVANEQFF. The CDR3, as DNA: TGTGCCAGCAGTTATCAGGTGGCGAATGAGCAGTTCTTC.

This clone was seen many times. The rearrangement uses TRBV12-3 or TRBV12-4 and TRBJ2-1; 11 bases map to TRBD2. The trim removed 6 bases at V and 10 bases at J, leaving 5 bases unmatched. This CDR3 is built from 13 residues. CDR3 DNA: TGTGCCAGCAGACTAGCGGGAGTAAGAGAGCAGTTCTTC. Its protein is CASRLAGVREQFF.

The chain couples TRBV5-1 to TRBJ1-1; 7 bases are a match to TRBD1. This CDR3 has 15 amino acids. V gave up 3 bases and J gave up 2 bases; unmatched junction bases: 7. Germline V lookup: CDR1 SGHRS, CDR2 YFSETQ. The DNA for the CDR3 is TGCGCCAGCAGCTCCTCGACAGGGATAAACACTGAAGCTTTCTTT. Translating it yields CASSSSTGINTEAFF.

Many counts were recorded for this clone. CDR3 protein: CASSLGGGNEQYF. CDR3 coding DNA: TGCGCCAGCAGCTTGGGGGGCGGGAACGAGCAGTACTTC. The rearrangement joins TRBV5-1 to TRBJ2-7; D perhaps matches TRBD2 (6 bases). V lost 0 bases, J lost 5 bases, and 9 bases lay in between. Per the germline V gene, CDR1 is SGHRS and CDR2 is YFSETQ. The CDR3 is made up of 13 amino acids. The variable domain in full, with the rest retrieved from reference TRBV5-1 and TRBJ2-7, is KAGVTQTPRYLIKTRGQQVTLSCSPISGHRSVSWYQQTPGQGLQFLFEYFSETQRNKGNFPGRFSGRQFSNSRSEMNVSTLELGDSALYLCASSLGGGNEQYFGPGTRLTVT.

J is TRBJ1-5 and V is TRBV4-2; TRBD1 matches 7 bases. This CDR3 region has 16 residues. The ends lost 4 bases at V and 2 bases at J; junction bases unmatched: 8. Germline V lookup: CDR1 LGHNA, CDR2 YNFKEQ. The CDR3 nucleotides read TGTGCCAGCAGCCCATGGGACAGTGCGGGCAATCAGCCCCAGCATTTT. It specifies CASSPWDSAGNQPQHF.

Written as DNA, the CDR3 is TGTGCCAGTAGTCGAGGGGGGGTGGAAGATACGCAGTATTTT. Encoded protein: CASSRGGVEDTQYF. The chain combines TRBV19 with TRBJ2-3, with D perhaps TRBD2 (7 bases). V was cut by 5 bases and J by 5 bases, with 14 bases left in between. This CDR3 contains 14 residues. Germline V gene lookup returns CDR1 LNHDA and CDR2 SQIVND (reference sequence).

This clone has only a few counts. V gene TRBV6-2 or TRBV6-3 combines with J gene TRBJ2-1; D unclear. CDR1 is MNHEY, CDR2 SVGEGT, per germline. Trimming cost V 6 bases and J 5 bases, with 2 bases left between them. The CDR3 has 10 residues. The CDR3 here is CASSNNEQFF. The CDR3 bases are TGTGCCAGCAGCAACAATGAGCAGTTCTTC.

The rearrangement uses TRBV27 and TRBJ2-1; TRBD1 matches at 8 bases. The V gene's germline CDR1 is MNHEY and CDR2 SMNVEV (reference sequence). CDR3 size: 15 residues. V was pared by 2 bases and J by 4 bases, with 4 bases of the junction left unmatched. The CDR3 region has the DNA TGTGCCAGCAGTTTACGGCAGGGGGCGTACAATGAGCAGTTCTTC. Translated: CASSLRQGAYNEQFF.

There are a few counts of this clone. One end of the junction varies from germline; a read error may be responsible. The CDR3 DNA is TGTGCTAGCAGCTTAGGCCCAGGGGGTCGGGAGAATGAGCAGTTCTTC. Translation: CASSLGPGGRENEQFF. The J gene is TRBJ2-1, the V gene TRBV7-7, with D possibly matching TRBD1 (7 bases). The CDR3 sequence is 16 residues long. In germline, CDR1 is SSHAT, CDR2 FNYEAQ (reference sequence).

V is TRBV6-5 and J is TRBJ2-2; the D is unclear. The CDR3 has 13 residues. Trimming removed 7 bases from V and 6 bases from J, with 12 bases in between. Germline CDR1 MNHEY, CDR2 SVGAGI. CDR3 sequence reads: CASTDEGSGELFF. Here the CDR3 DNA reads TGTGCCAGCACCGACGAAGGGTCCGGGGAGCTGTTTTTT.

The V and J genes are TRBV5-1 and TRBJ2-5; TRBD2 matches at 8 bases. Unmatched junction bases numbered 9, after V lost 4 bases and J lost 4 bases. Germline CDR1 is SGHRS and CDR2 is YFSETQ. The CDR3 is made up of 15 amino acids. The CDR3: CASSPQAAGGETQYF. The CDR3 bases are TGCGCCAGCAGCCCTCAGGCGGCGGGAGGAGAGACCCAGTACTTC.

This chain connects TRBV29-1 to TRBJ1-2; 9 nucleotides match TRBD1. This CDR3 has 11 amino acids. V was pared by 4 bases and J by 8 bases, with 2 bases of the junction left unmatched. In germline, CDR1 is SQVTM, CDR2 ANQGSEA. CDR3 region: CSVGQGGGYTF. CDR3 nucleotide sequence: TGCAGCGTTGGACAGGGGGGCGGCTACACCTTC.

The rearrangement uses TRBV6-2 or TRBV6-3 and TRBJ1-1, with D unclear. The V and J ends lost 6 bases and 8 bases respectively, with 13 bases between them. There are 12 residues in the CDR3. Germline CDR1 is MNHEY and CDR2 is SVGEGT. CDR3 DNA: TGTGCCAGCAGCCCCGGTCCCGGGGAAGCTTTCTTT. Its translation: CASSPGPGEAFF.

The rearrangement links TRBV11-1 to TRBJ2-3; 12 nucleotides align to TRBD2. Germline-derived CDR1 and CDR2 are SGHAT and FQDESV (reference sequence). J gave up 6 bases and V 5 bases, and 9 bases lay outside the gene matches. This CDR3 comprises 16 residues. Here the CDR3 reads CASSIWTSGMGDTQYF. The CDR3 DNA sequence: TGTGCCAGCAGCATTTGGACTAGCGGGATGGGGGATACGCAGTATTTT.

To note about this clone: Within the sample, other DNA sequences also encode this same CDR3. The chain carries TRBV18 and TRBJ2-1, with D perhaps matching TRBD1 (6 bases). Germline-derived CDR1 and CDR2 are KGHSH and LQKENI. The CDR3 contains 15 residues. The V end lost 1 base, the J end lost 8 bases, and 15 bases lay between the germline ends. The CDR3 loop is CASSPRGPSRDEQFF. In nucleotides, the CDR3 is TGTGCCAGCTCACCACGGGGGCCTAGCCGGGATGAGCAGTTCTTC.